This T cell receptor beta chain emerged from a study of early T cells in non-severe SARS-CoV-2 infection. Via MiXCR, TCRdb re-called the 5' RACE reads, giving one row per CDR3 protein. The table shows around 58,000 distinct CDR3 sequences, with 10% to 15% occurring only once. Germline-derived CDR1 and CDR2 are MDHEN and SYDVKM. CDR3 size: 14 residues. Trimming cost V 6 bases and J 4 bases, with 16 bases left between them. The sequencing sample was made of whole blood. The chain couples TRBV28 to TRBJ2-7, with D tentatively TRBD1 or TRBD2 (6 bases each). The receptor's source is an adult who was a healthcare worker with PCR-confirmed SARS-CoV-2 infection or an uninfected control (not recorded which). CDR3: CASRRQGRRYEQYF. The CDR3 DNA sequence: TGTGCCAGCAGAAGGCAGGGGAGGAGGTACGAGCAGTACTTC. Supplemented by reference TRBV28 and TRBJ2-7, the full variable domain reads DVKVTQSSRYLVKRTGEKVFLECVQDMDHENMFWYRQDPGLGLRLIYFSYDVKMKEKGDIPEGYSVSREKKERFSLILESASTNQTSMYLCASRRQGRRYEQYFGPGTRLTVT.